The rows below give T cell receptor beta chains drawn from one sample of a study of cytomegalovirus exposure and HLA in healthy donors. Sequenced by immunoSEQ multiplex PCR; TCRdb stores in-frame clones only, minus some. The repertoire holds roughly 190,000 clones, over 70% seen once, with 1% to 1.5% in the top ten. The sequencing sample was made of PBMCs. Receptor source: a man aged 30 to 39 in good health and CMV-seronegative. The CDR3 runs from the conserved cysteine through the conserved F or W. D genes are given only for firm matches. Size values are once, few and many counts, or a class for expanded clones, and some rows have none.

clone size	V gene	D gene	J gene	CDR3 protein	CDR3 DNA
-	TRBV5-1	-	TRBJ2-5	CASSWDMEQYF	TGCGCCAGCAGCTGGGACATGGAACAGTACTTC
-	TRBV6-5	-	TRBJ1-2	CASSYVRGGRGYTF	TGTGCCAGCAGTTACGTAAGGGGGGGAAGAGGCTACACCTTC
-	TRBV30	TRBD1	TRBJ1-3	CAWTRTGDGNTIYF	TGTGCCTGGACCCGGACAGGGGACGGAAACACCATATATTTT
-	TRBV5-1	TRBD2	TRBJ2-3	CASSLDSLAGAKDTQYF	TGCGCTAGCAGCTTGGACTCTTTAGCGGGAGCGAAAGATACGCAGTATTTT
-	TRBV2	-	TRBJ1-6	CASSELSRGLNSPLHF	TGTGCCAGCAGTGAACTATCCAGGGGTCTTAATTCACCCCTCCACTTT
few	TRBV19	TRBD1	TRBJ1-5	CASQTGATHSAAQHF	TGTGCCAGCCAGACAGGGGCCACTCACAGTGCAGCCCAGCATTTT
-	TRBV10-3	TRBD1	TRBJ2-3	CAIGEPGQADTQYF	TGTGCCATCGGAGAACCAGGACAGGCAGATACGCAGTATTTT
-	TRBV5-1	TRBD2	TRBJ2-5	CASSWGGGQETQYF	TGCGCCAGCAGCTGGGGGGGAGGCCAAGAGACCCAGTACTTC
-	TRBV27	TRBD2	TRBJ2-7	CASSSLLGGRGATYEQYF	TGTGCCAGCAGTTCCCTTCTTGGGGGGCGGGGGGCGACCTACGAGCAGTACTTC
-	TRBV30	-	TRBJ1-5	CAWSRSAEYSNQPQHF	TGTGCCTGGAGTCGGTCCGCGGAATATAGCAATCAGCCCCAGCATTTT
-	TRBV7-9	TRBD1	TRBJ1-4	CSSSVRDRGLEKLFF	TGTTCCAGCAGCGTCCGGGACAGGGGTTTGGAAAAACTGTTTTTT
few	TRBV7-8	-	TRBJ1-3	CASSVDTAGNTIYF	TGTGCCAGCAGCGTCGACACGGCTGGAAACACCATATATTTT
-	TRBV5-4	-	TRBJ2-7	CASSDGLQDYEQYF	TGTGCCAGCAGCGACGGACTGCAAGACTACGAGCAGTACTTC
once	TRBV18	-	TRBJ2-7	CASSPQGGTASYEQYF	TGTGCCAGCTCACCACAAGGCGGGACAGCGTCCTACGAGCAGTACTTC
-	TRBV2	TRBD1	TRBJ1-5	CASRESGGMGKPQHF	TGTGCCAGCAGGGAATCAGGGGGCATGGGGAAGCCCCAGCATTTT
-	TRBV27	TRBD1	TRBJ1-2	CASSAPGQPNYGYTF	TGTGCCAGCAGTGCCCCGGGACAGCCTAACTATGGCTACACCTTC
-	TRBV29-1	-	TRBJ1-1	CSVVGQLNTEAFF	TGCAGCGTTGTTGGACAACTGAACACTGAAGCTTTCTTT
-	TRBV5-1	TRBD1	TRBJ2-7	CASSLGQGARVEQYF	TGCGCCAGCAGCTTGGGACAGGGGGCCAGGGTCGAGCAGTACTTC
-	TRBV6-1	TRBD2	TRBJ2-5	CASSGGGPQETQYF	TGTGCCAGTAGCGGGGGGGGCCCTCAAGAGACCCAGTACTTC
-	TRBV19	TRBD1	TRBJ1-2	CASSTPTGDYGYTF	TGTGCCAGTAGTACACCAACAGGGGACTATGGCTACACCTTC
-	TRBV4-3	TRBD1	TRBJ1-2	CASSQDTGGMNGYTF	TGCGCCAGCAGCCAAGATACAGGGGGGATGAATGGCTACACCTTC
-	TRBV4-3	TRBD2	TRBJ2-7	CASSQDLRVGRAEQYF	TGCGCCAGCAGCCAAGATCTCCGGGTAGGGAGGGCCGAGCAGTACTTC
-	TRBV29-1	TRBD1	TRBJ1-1	CSVLGQPNTEAFF	TGCAGCGTCTTGGGACAGCCGAACACTGAAGCTTTCTTT
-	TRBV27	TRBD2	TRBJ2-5	CASRNAGGRGETQYF	TGTGCCAGCAGGAACGCGGGGGGGCGAGGAGAGACCCAGTACTTC
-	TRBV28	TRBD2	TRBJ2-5	CAAGVQETQYF	TGTGCTGCGGGGGTCCAAGAGACCCAGTACTTC
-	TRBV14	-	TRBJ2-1	CASSQDLAGYNEQFF	TGTGCCAGCAGCCAAGATTTGGCGGGGTACAATGAGCAGTTCTTC
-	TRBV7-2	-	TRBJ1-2	CASSASNANYGYTF	TGTGCCAGCAGCGCGTCAAATGCGAACTATGGCTACACCTTC
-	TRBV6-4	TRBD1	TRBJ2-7	CASSPDRGPTYEQYF	TGTGCCAGCAGCCCTGACAGGGGACCTACCTACGAGCAGTACTTC
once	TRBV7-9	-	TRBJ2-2	CASSLGANTGELFF	TGTGCCAGCAGCTTAGGCGCGAACACCGGGGAGCTGTTTTTT
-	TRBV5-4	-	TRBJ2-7	CASSFSRDTYEQYF	TGTGCCAGCAGCTTCTCTCGGGACACCTACGAGCAGTACTTC
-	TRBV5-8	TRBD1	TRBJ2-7	CASTTGTVTYEQYF	TGTGCCAGCACGACCGGGACAGTTACCTACGAGCAGTACTTC
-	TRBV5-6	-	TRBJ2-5	CASSLEGQYQETQYF	TGTGCCAGCAGCTTGGAAGGACAGTACCAAGAGACCCAGTACTTC
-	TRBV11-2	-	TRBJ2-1	CASSLITTSRNEQFF	TGTGCCAGCAGCCTTATAACGACTAGTCGAAATGAGCAGTTCTTC
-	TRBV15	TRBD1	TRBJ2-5	CATSSRTGQYF	TGTGCCACCAGCAGCCGGACAGGGCAATACTTC
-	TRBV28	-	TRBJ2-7	CASTINGVYEQYF	TGTGCCAGCACCATAAACGGGGTCTACGAGCAGTACTTC
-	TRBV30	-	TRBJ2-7	CAWSHGSSYEQYF	TGTGCCTGGAGTCACGGTAGCTCCTACGAGCAGTACTTC
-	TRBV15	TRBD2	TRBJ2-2	CATSRGLAGINTGELFF	TGTGCCACCAGCAGGGGACTAGCGGGAATTAACACCGGGGAGCTGTTTTTT
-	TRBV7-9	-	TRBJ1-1	CASSYGSGGNTEAFF	TGTGCCAGCAGCTACGGATCGGGGGGGAACACTGAAGCTTTCTTT